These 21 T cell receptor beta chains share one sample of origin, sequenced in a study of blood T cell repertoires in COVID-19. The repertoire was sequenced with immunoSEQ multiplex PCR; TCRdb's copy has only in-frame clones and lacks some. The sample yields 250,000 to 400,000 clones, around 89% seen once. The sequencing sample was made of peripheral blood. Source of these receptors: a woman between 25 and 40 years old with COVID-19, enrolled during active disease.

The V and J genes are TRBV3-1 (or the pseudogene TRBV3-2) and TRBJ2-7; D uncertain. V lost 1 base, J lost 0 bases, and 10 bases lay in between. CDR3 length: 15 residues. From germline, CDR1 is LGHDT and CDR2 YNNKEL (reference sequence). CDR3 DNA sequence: TGTGCCAGCAGCCAAGTTTACGGTCCCTCCTACGAGCAGTACTTC. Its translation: CASSQVYGPSYEQYF.

CDR3 residues: CASSEGIQLNTEAFF. The CDR3 DNA sequence: TGTGCCAGCAGTGAAGGGATACAACTAAACACTGAAGCTTTCTTT. The chain employs TRBV6-1 and TRBJ1-1; no definite D call. Trimming stripped 1 base from V and 2 bases from J, with 11 bases between. Germline CDR1 MNHNS, CDR2 SASEGT. The CDR3 totals 15 residues.

CDR3 DNA: TGTGCTAGTGGTTTGGGGACAGGGACTGAGCAGTTCTTC. Translated: CASGLGTGTEQFF. The chain recombines TRBV12-5 with TRBJ2-1; 8 bases fit TRBD1. J was trimmed by 9 bases and V by 1 base; bases with no gene match: 2. The germline V gene encodes CDR1 LGHNT and CDR2 FRNRAP. This CDR3 spans 13 amino acids.

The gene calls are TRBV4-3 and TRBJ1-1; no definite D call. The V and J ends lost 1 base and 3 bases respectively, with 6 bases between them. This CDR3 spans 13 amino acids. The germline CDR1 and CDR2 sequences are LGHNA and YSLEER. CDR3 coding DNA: TGCGCCAGCAGCCAAGCCAGGCACACTGAAGCTTTCTTT. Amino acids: CASSQARHTEAFF.

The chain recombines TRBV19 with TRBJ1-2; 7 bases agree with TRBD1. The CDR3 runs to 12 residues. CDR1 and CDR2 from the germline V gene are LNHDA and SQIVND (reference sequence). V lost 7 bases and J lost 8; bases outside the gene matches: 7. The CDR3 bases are TGTGCCAGTAATGAGGGGGCGATCGGCTACACCTTC. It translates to CASNEGAIGYTF.

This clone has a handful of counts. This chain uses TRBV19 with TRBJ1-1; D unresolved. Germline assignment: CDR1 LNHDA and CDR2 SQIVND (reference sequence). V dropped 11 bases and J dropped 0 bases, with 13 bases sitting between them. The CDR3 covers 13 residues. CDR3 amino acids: CAGSDGLNTEAFF. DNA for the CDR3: TGTGCCGGCTCAGACGGGTTGAACACTGAAGCTTTCTTT.

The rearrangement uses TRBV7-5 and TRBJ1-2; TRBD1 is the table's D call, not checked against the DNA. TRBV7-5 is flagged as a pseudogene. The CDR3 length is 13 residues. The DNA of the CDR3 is TGTGTCAGAAGCTGCGCAGGGGGACATGGCTACACCTTC. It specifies CVRSCAGGHGYTF.

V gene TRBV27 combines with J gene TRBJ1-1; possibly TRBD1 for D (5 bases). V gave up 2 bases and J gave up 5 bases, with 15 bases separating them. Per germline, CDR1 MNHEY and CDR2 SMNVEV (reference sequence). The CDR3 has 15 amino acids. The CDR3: CASSLAGGAKTEAFF. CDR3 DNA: TGTGCCAGCAGTTTAGCCGGAGGGGCGAAAACTGAAGCTTTCTTT.

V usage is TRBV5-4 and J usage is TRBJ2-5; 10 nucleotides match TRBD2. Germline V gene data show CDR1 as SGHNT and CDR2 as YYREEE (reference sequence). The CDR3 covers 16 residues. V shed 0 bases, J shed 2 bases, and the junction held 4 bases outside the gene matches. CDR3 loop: CASSLAASGGQETQYF. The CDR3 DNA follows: TGTGCCAGCAGCTTGGCGGCTAGCGGGGGTCAAGAGACCCAGTACTTC.

The CDR3 DNA follows: TGTGCCAGCAGCTTGGCGGTCGAGTATGATCTACCCTACGAGCAGTACTTC. Its translation is CASSLAVEYDLPYEQYF. This rearrangement joins TRBV5-8 to TRBJ2-7; D not certain. Trimming stripped 0 bases from V and 2 bases from J, with 18 bases between. This CDR3 has 17 amino acids. Germline values: CDR1 SGHTS, CDR2 YDEGEE.

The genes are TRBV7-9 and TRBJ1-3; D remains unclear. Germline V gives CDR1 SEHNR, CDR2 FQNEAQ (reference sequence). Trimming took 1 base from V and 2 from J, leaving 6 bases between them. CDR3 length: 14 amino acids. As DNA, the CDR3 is TGTGCCAGCAGCTTAGGGACTGCTGGAAACACCATATATTTT. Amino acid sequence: CASSLGTAGNTIYF.

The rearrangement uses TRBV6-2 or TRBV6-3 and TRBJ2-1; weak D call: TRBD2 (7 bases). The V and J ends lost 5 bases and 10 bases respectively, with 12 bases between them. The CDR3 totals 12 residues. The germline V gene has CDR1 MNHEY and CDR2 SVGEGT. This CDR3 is CASSHRGAEQFF. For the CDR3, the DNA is TGTGCCAGCAGTCACCGGGGGGCAGAGCAGTTCTTC.

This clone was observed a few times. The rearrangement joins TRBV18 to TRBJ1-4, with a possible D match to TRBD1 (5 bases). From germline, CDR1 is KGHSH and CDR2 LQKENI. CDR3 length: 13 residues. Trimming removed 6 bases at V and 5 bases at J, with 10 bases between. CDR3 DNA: TGTGCCAGCTCCGCCGGGGGGAATGAAAAACTGTTTTTT. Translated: CASSAGGNEKLFF.

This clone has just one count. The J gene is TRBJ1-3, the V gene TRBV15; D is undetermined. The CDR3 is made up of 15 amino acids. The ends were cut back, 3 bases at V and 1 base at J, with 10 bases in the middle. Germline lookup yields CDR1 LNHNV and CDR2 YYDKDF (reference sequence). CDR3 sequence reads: CATSSVQSSGNTIYF. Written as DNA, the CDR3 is TGTGCCACCAGCAGCGTACAGTCGTCTGGAAACACCATATATTTT.

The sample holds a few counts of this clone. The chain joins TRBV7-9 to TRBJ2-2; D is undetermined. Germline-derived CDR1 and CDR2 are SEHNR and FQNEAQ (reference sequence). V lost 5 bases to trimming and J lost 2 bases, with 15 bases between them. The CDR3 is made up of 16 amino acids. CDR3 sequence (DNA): TGTGCCAGCAGCCATCGAGACTCCGGAAACACCGGGGAGCTGTTTTTT. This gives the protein CASSHRDSGNTGELFF.

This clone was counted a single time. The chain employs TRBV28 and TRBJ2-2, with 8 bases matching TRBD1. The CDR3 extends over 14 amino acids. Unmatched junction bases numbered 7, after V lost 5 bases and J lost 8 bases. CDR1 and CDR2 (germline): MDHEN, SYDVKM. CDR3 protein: CASSLDRDRGELFF. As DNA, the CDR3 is TGTGCCAGCAGTCTGGACAGGGATCGAGGGGAGCTGTTTTTT.

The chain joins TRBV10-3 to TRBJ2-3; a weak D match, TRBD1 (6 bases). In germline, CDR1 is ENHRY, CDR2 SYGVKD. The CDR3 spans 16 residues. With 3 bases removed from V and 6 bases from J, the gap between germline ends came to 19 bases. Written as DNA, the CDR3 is TGTGCCATCAGTGACGAAATTGAGGGGGAATGGGATACGCAGTATTTT. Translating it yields CAISDEIEGEWDTQYF.

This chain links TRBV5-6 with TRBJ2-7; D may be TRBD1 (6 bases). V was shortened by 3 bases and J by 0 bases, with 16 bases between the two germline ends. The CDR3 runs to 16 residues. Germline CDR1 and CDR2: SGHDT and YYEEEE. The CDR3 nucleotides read TGTGCCAGCAGCTCGCTCGGACAGAGGAGCTCCTACGAGCAGTACTTC. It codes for CASSSLGQRSSYEQYF.

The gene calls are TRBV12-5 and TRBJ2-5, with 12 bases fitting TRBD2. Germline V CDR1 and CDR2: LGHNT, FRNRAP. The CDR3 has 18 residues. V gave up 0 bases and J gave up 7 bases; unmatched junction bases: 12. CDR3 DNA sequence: TGTGCTAGTGGTTTGGTATTGTCTAGCGGGGGGGCCCTTGGGACCCAGTACTTC. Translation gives CASGLVLSSGGALGTQYF.

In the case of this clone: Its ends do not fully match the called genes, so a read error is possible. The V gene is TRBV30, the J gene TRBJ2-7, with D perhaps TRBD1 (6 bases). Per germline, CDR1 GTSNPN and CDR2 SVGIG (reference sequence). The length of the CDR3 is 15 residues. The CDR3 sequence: CAWGVGGRGPYEQYF. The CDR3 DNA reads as TGTGCCTGGGGTGTAGGGGGTCGGGGTCCCTACGAGCAGTACTTC. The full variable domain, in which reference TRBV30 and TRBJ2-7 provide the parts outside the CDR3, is SQTIHQWPATLVQPVGSPLSLECTVEGTSNPNLYWYRQAAGRGLQLLFYSVGIGQISSEVPQNLSASRPQDRQFILSSKKLLLSDSGFYLCAWGVGGRGPYEQYFGPGTRLTVT.

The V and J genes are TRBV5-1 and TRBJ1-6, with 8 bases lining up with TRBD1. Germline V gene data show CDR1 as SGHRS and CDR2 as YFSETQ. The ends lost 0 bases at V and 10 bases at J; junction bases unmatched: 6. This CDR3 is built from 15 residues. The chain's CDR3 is CASSLVAGGGSPLHF. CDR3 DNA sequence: TGCGCCAGCAGCTTGGTTGCAGGGGGCGGATCACCCCTCCACTTT.